The 30 T cell receptor beta chains reported below all come from one sample, sequenced in a study of beta chain features in type 1 diabetes. The study reverse transcribed the entire isolated RNA, so it sequenced expressed TCRB transcripts. Generated by immunoSEQ multiplex PCR, the TCRdb table keeps only in-frame clones and is missing some. The sample yields 970,000 or so clones, 17% seen once. The sequencing input was naive CD4+ T cells from blood. The source is a woman aged 18-30 years in good health.

Comments on this clone: Distinct nucleotide sequences in the sample also encode this CDR3. The gene calls are TRBV18 and TRBJ1-5; D might be TRBD1 (6 bases). Germline V gene sequence: CDR1 KGHSH, CDR2 LQKENI. V gave up 6 bases and J gave up 4 bases, with 7 bases separating them. This CDR3 has 12 amino acids. The CDR3 reads CASSQGNQPQHF. CDR3 nucleotide sequence: TGTGCCAGCTCTCAGGGGAATCAGCCCCAGCATTTT. Together with reference TRBV18 and TRBJ1-5, the CDR3 gives the full variable domain: NAGVMQNPRHLVRRRGQEARLRCSPMKGHSHVYWYRQLPEEGLKFMVYLQKENIIDESGMPKERFSAEFPKEGPSILRIQQVVRGDSAAYFCASSQGNQPQHFGDGTRLSIL.

The chain links TRBV7-9 to TRBJ2-1; 7 bases match TRBD2. Germline values: CDR1 SEHNR, CDR2 FQNEAQ (reference sequence). After removal of 4 bases from V and 0 bases from J, the junction contained 9 bases not matched to a gene. The CDR3 has 17 residues. CDR3 nucleotide sequence: TGTGCCAGCAGCTCCGACCCTAGCGGCAGCTCCTACAATGAGCAGTTCTTC. Translating gives CASSSDPSGSSYNEQFF.

This clone was found a few times. The gene calls are TRBV28 and TRBJ2-5; TRBD2 is a possible D gene (5 bases). V lost 7 bases and J lost 5, with 17 bases in between. The CDR3 loop spans 14 amino acids. Looked up from germline, CDR1 is MDHEN and CDR2 is SYDVKM. The CDR3 loop is CASNWSVRGETQYF. CDR3 nucleotide sequence: TGTGCCAGCAACTGGTCTGTCCGGGGTGAGACCCAGTACTTC.

V gene TRBV28 combines with J gene TRBJ1-2; D gene ambiguous. CDR1 is MDHEN and CDR2 is SYDVKM in the germline V gene. Trimming shortened V by 6 bases and J by 4 bases, and 12 bases separated the two germline ends. This CDR3 spans 13 amino acids. This CDR3 reads CASSRGWSYGYTF. CDR3 sequence (DNA): TGTGCCAGCAGCCGCGGTTGGTCCTATGGCTACACCTTC.

This clone was seen a handful of times. V usage is TRBV6-5 and J usage is TRBJ2-1, with 8 bases lining up with TRBD2. Trimming at V came to 4 bases and at J to 9 bases, leaving 11 bases not matched to a gene. Germline V CDR1 and CDR2: MNHEY, SVGAGI. This CDR3 spans 15 amino acids. The CDR3: CASSSPGLVTVEQFF. For the CDR3, the DNA is TGTGCCAGCAGTTCACCGGGACTAGTTACTGTTGAGCAGTTCTTC.

The chain recombines TRBV7-3 with TRBJ2-1; TRBD2 agrees at 7 bases. J lost 4 bases, V lost 4 bases, and 19 bases had no gene match. The CDR3 runs 19 residues. The germline CDR1 and CDR2 sequences are SGHTA and FQGTGA. The CDR3 here is CASSSPGLGDRGVYNEQFF. The CDR3 coding sequence is TGTGCCAGCAGCTCCCCCGGACTAGGCGATCGTGGTGTGTACAATGAGCAGTTCTTC.

This clone was observed a few times. V is TRBV9 and J is TRBJ2-7; 9 bases agree with TRBD2. With 0 bases clipped from V and 3 bases from J, the junction kept 4 bases outside the gene matches. Germline V gene sequence: CDR1 SGDLS, CDR2 YYNGEE. The CDR3 has 15 residues. The CDR3: CASSVGLADHYEQYF. The CDR3 coding sequence is TGTGCCAGCAGCGTAGGACTAGCGGACCACTACGAGCAGTACTTC.

In this sample, this clone turned up once. The chain carries TRBV6-6 and TRBJ1-1; maybe TRBD1 (6 bases). The V gene's germline CDR1 is MNHNY and CDR2 SVGAGI (reference sequence). V lost 4 bases and J lost 1, with 13 bases in between. The CDR3 loop spans 15 amino acids. In DNA form, the CDR3 reads TGTGCCAGCAGTTCCCCGGACAGAGGGAACACTGAAGCTTTCTTT. Amino acids: CASSSPDRGNTEAFF.

V usage is TRBV6-5 and J usage is TRBJ2-7, with 9 bases matching TRBD1. Germline-derived CDR1 and CDR2 are MNHEY and SVGAGI. J was trimmed by 3 bases and V by 6 bases; bases with no gene match: 6. CDR3 length equals 14 residues. The CDR3 sequence: CASRTGTGLYEQYF. In DNA, the CDR3 is TGTGCCAGCAGGACCGGGACAGGGCTCTACGAGCAGTACTTC.

This clone was detected only a few times. V usage is TRBV5-4 and J usage is TRBJ1-1, with 9 bases lining up with TRBD1. CDR3 length equals 16 residues. V shed 1 base, J shed 0 bases, and the junction held 4 bases outside the gene matches. Germline assignment: CDR1 SGHNT and CDR2 YYREEE (reference sequence). The CDR3 reads CASSLIGTGMNTEAFF. DNA for the CDR3: TGTGCCAGCAGCTTGATCGGGACAGGGATGAACACTGAAGCTTTCTTT.

This clone has more than one count but fewer than ten. The chain employs TRBV28 and TRBJ2-1, with D perhaps matching TRBD2 (6 bases). Germline CDR1 and CDR2: MDHEN and SYDVKM. Trimming pared 3 bases from V and 5 bases from J, leaving 14 bases between. The CDR3 has 15 amino acids. CDR3 amino acids: CASSLLGLENNEQFF. CDR3 coding DNA: TGTGCCAGCAGTTTGTTGGGACTGGAAAACAATGAGCAGTTCTTC.

The rearrangement uses TRBV5-1 and TRBJ2-7; 7 positions match TRBD2. Losses at the gene ends were 4 bases for V and 2 bases for J; bases not matched to a gene: 9. The germline V gene encodes CDR1 SGHRS and CDR2 YFSETQ. The length of the CDR3 is 15 residues. CDR3 protein: CASSGRGLPTYEQYF. The CDR3 DNA reads as TGCGCCAGCAGCGGCCGGGGACTACCCACCTACGAGCAGTACTTC.

This clone appeared a few times. This chain connects TRBV7-8 to TRBJ2-2, with D maybe TRBD1 (6 bases). V was clipped by 8 bases and J by 2 bases, with 15 bases between them. The CDR3 runs 15 residues. Looked up from germline, CDR1 is SGHVS and CDR2 is FQNEAQ. The CDR3 bases are TGTGCCAGCGGACCGGGACAAGTTAACACCGGGGAGCTGTTTTTT. It yields the protein CASGPGQVNTGELFF.

This clone was recorded at least ten times. The V and J genes are TRBV7-9 and TRBJ2-1; 8 positions match TRBD1. V was clipped by 7 bases and J by 5 bases; unmatched bases: 4. The CDR3 length is 13 residues. Germline values: CDR1 SEHNR, CDR2 FQNEAQ (reference sequence). The CDR3, as DNA: TGTGCCAGCATCGAGACAGGGGACAATGAGCAGTTCTTC. This codes for CASIETGDNEQFF.

This clone was detected a few times. The V call is TRBV4-2, the J call TRBJ2-1, with D possibly TRBD1 on 6 matching bases. Germline-derived CDR1 and CDR2 are LGHNA and YNFKEQ. The V end was cut by 3 bases, the J end by 1 base, with 13 bases between. This CDR3 is built from 16 residues. Here the CDR3 DNA reads TGTGCCAGCAGCCAGGGGACAATATCTTCCTACAATGAGCAGTTCTTC. Translating gives CASSQGTISSYNEQFF.

This clone appeared a few times. The V call is TRBV10-3, the J call TRBJ2-1; 9 bases agree with TRBD1. The CDR3 is 17 amino acids. From germline, CDR1 is ENHRY and CDR2 SYGVKD. J gave up 5 bases and V 4 bases, and 12 bases lay outside the gene matches. Here the CDR3 DNA reads TGTGCCATCAGTGGGACCGGGACAGGGAGACTAAACAATGAGCAGTTCTTC. It yields the protein CAISGTGTGRLNNEQFF.

This clone was detected only a few times. The chain links TRBV7-9 to TRBJ2-7, with D possibly TRBD1 on 5 matching bases. Germline V CDR1 and CDR2: SEHNR, FQNEAQ (reference sequence). The CDR3 is 12 residues long. Between the trimmed V and J ends, which lost 5 bases and 2 bases, there was a span of 7 bases. The DNA for the CDR3 is TGTGCCAGCAGCCGACAGCCCTACGAGCAGTACTTC. It encodes CASSRQPYEQYF.

The chain links TRBV10-3 to TRBJ1-1; a weak D match, TRBD1 (6 bases). CDR1 and CDR2 (germline): ENHRY, SYGVKD. With 6 bases removed from V and 3 bases from J, the gap between germline ends came to 8 bases. This CDR3 region has 12 residues. The CDR3 reads CAIRRQDTEAFF. The CDR3 coding sequence is TGTGCCATCAGGAGACAGGACACTGAAGCTTTCTTT.

This clone turned up a few times. The chain links TRBV28 to TRBJ2-7, with 8 bases aligning to TRBD2. V lost 5 bases to trimming and J lost 3 bases; unmatched junction nucleotides: 12. The CDR3 spans 16 residues. The V gene's germline CDR1 is MDHEN and CDR2 SYDVKM. For the CDR3, the DNA is TGTGCCAGCAGTCTTGACGCAGCGGGAGAGGGCTACGAGCAGTACTTC. Its translation: CASSLDAAGEGYEQYF.

This clone turned up a few times. The rearrangement joins TRBV21-1 to TRBJ2-2. TRBV21-1 is a pseudogene segment. The CDR3 loop spans 16 amino acids. The CDR3 bases are TGTGCCAGCAGCAAACGAGGCAGGTCTAGGACCGGGGAGCTGTTTTTT. Its translation: CASSKRGRSRTGELFF.

The rearrangement joins TRBV7-2 to TRBJ1-4; 9 nucleotides agree with TRBD1. Germline assignment: CDR1 SGHTA and CDR2 FQGNSA. The V gene end was trimmed by 2 bases and the J gene end by 16 bases; junction bases not matched to a gene: 8. This CDR3 region has 13 residues. The CDR3 coding sequence is TGTGCCAGCAGCTTATATCCGGGACAGGGTCGGTTTTTT. Residues: CASSLYPGQGRFF.

The chain links TRBV5-6 to TRBJ2-2; TRBD1 aligns across 7 bases. V lost 4 bases to trimming and J lost 0 bases; unmatched junction nucleotides: 3. This CDR3 has 15 residues. The germline V gene has CDR1 SGHDT and CDR2 YYEEEE. Here the CDR3 DNA reads TGTGCCAGCAGCCCCGACAGGGCGAACACCGGGGAGCTGTTTTTT. Its translation: CASSPDRANTGELFF.

V usage is TRBV7-9 and J usage is TRBJ2-1, with 12 bases lining up with TRBD2. The CDR3 has 17 amino acids. Germline CDR1 and CDR2: SEHNR and FQNEAQ (reference sequence). V lost 2 bases to trimming and J lost 10 bases; unmatched junction nucleotides: 12. The CDR3 DNA follows: TGTGCCAGCAGCTTAAGGCCGGGACTAGCGGGTGGAGGGGAGCAGTTCTTC. It is translated as CASSLRPGLAGGGEQFF.

This clone was recorded a few times. This chain links TRBV19 with TRBJ2-2; D ambiguous. V lost 2 bases, J lost 6 bases, and 4 bases lay in between. This CDR3 is 12 amino acids long. The germline CDR1 and CDR2 sequences are LNHDA and SQIVND (reference sequence). The CDR3 DNA reads TGTGCCAGTAGTATATGGTCCGGGGAGCTGTTTTTT. Residues: CASSIWSGELFF.

The chain links TRBV28 to TRBJ1-1, with D possibly TRBD1 on 5 matching bases. The CDR3 spans 13 residues. The germline V gene has CDR1 MDHEN and CDR2 SYDVKM. The V and J ends lost 10 bases and 4 bases respectively, with 16 bases between them. CDR3 in DNA: TGTGCCACCTCGGGGGGTTTCGGCACTGAAGCTTTCTTT. This codes for CATSGGFGTEAFF.

This clone was detected a few times. The genes are TRBV11-3 and TRBJ2-5; tentative D call: TRBD2 (5 bases). Germline lookup yields CDR1 SGHNT and CDR2 YENEEA. Between the trimmed V and J ends, which lost 1 base and 5 bases, there was a span of 14 bases. The CDR3 covers 15 residues. CDR3: CASSLGGGLDETQYF. Written as DNA, the CDR3 is TGTGCCAGCAGCTTAGGCGGCGGGTTAGACGAGACCCAGTACTTC.

This clone was detected only a few times. The rearrangement uses TRBV5-1 and TRBJ2-5; D unclear. The germline CDR1 and CDR2 sequences are SGHRS and YFSETQ. The CDR3 is made up of 13 amino acids. The V end lost 7 bases, the J end lost 2 bases, and 12 bases lay between the germline ends. The CDR3 DNA follows: TGCGCCAGCGCTTATCAGGTTCAAGAGACCCAGTACTTC. Its translation: CASAYQVQETQYF. The full variable domain, completed using reference TRBV5-1 and TRBJ2-5, is KAGVTQTPRYLIKTRGQQVTLSCSPISGHRSVSWYQQTPGQGLQFLFEYFSETQRNKGNFPGRFSGRQFSNSRSEMNVSTLELGDSALYLCASAYQVQETQYFGPGTRLLVL.

A few counts support this clone. The J gene is TRBJ2-5, the V gene TRBV6-4; D gene unclear. Looked up from germline, CDR1 is MRHNA and CDR2 is SNTAGT. V was trimmed by 6 bases and J by 0 bases, leaving 14 bases between them. The CDR3 contains 15 residues. CDR3 protein: CASRPITKYQETQYF. The CDR3, as DNA: TGTGCCAGCAGGCCTATTACAAAGTACCAAGAGACCCAGTACTTC.

This clone was seen a few times. The chain recombines TRBV5-6 with TRBJ2-5; a weak D match, TRBD1 (6 bases). Germline values: CDR1 SGHDT, CDR2 YYEEEE. V was clipped by 0 bases and J by 1 base, with 7 bases between them. The CDR3 spans 14 residues. CDR3 protein: CASSLAGAQETQYF. In DNA, the CDR3 is TGTGCCAGCAGCTTGGCAGGGGCCCAAGAGACCCAGTACTTC.

This clone was seen more than once but under ten times. The rearrangement uses TRBV19 and TRBJ1-1; no clear D. V lost 6 bases to trimming and J lost 5 bases, with 10 bases between them. Per germline, CDR1 LNHDA and CDR2 SQIVND (reference sequence). The CDR3 runs 12 residues. The CDR3: CASSRAGTEAFF. CDR3 bases: TGTGCCAGTAGCCGGGCGGGGACTGAAGCTTTCTTT. The full variable domain, rest sourced from reference TRBV19 and TRBJ1-1, is DGGITQSPKYLFRKEGQNVTLSCEQNLNHDAMYWYRQDPGQGLRLIYYSQIVNDFQKGDIAEGYSVSREKKESFPLTVTSAQKNPTAFYLCASSRAGTEAFFGQGTRLTVV.